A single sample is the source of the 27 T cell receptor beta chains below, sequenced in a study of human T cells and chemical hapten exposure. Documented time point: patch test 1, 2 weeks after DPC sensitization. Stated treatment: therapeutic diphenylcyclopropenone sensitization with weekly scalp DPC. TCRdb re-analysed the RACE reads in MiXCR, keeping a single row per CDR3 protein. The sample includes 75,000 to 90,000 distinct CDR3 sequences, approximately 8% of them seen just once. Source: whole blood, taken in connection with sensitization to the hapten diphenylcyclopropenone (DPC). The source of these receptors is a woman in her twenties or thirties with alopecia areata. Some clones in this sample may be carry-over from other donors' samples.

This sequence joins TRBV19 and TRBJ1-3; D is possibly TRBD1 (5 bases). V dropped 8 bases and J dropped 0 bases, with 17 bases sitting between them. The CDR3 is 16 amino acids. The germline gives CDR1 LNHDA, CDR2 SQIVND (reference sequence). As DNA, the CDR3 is TGTGCCAGTTCCAGGGAGGGGAAGAGCTCTGGAAACACCATATATTTT. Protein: CASSREGKSSGNTIYF.

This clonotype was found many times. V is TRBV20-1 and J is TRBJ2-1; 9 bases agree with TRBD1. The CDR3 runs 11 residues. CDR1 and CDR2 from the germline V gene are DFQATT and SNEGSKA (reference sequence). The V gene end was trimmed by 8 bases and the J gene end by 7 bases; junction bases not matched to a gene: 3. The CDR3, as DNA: TGCAGTCCGGGACAGGGTAATGAGCAGTTCTTC. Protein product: CSPGQGNEQFF.

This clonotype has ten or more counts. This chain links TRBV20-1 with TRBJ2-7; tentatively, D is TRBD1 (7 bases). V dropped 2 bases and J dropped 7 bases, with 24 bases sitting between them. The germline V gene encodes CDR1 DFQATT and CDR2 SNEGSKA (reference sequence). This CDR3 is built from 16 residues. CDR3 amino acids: CSARYFPAGGTGEQYF. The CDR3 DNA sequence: TGCAGTGCTAGATACTTTCCTGCAGGGGGGACGGGGGAGCAGTACTTC.

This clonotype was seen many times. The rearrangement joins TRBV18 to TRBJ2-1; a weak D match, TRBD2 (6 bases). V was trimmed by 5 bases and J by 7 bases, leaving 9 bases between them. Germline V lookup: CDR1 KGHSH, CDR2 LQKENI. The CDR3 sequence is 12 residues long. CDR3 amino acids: CASSARGNEQFF. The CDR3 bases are TGTGCCAGCTCAGCCCGGGGGAATGAGCAGTTCTTC.

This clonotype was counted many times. The CDR3 bases are TGTGCCAGCAGCGACATGAACCCCCTCTCAGATACGCAGTATTTT. It is translated as CASSDMNPLSDTQYF. This chain uses TRBV9 with TRBJ2-3; D not certain. With 3 bases removed from V and 4 bases from J, the gap between germline ends came to 15 bases. CDR1 is SGDLS and CDR2 is YYNGEE in the germline V gene. This CDR3 is 15 amino acids long.

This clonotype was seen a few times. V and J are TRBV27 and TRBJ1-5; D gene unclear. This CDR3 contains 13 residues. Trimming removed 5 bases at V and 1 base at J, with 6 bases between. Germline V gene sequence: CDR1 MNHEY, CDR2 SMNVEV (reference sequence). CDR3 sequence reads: CASSQWSNQPQHF. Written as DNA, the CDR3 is TGTGCCAGCAGTCAGTGGAGCAATCAGCCCCAGCATTTT.

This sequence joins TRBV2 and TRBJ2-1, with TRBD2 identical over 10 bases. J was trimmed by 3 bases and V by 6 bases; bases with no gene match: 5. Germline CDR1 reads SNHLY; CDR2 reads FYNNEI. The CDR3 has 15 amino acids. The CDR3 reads CASRPTSGRYNEQFF. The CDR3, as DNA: TGTGCCAGCAGACCGACTAGCGGGCGCTACAATGAGCAGTTCTTC.

This CDR3 reads CASSRTGGRTYEQYF. The CDR3 coding sequence is TGTGCCAGCAGTCGTACAGGGGGGCGAACCTACGAGCAGTACTTC. The gene calls are TRBV27 and TRBJ2-7, with 8 positions matching TRBD1. Germline loops: CDR1 MNHEY, CDR2 SMNVEV (reference sequence). V dropped 5 bases and J dropped 2; count of bases not matched to a gene: 8. The CDR3 has 15 amino acids.

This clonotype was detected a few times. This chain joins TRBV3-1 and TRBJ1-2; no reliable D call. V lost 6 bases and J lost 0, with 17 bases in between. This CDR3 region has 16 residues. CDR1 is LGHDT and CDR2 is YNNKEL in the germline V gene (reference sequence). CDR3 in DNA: TGTGCCAGCAGTCGAAGACTACAAAGTGCTAACTATGGCTACACCTTC. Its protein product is CASSRRLQSANYGYTF.

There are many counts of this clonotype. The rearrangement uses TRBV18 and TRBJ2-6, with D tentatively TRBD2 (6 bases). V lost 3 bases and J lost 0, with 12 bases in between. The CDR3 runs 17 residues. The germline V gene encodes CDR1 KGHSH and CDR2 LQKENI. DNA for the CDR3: TGTGCCAGCTCACCGCCGGGACTGAGCTCTGGGGCCAACGTCCTGACTTTC. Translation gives CASSPPGLSSGANVLTF.

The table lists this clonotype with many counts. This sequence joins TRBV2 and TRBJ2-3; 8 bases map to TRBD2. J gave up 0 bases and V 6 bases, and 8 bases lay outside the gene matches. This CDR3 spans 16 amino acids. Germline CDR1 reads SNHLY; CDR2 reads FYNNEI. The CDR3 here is CASSAWQRGSTDTQYF. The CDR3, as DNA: TGTGCCAGCAGCGCGTGGCAGCGGGGGAGCACAGATACGCAGTATTTT.

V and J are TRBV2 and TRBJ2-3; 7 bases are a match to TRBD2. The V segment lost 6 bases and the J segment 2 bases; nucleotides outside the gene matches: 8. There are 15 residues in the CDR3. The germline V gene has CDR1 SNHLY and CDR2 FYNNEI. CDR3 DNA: TGTGCCAGCAGCGGCGGGGGTCTCTCCACAGATACGCAGTATTTT. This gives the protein CASSGGGLSTDTQYF.

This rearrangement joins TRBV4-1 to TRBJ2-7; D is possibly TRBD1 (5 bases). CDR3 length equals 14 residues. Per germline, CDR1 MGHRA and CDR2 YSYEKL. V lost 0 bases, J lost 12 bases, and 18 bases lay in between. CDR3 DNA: TGCGCCAGCAGCCAAGAATTTGACATCCGGACATCGTACTTC. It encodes CASSQEFDIRTSYF.

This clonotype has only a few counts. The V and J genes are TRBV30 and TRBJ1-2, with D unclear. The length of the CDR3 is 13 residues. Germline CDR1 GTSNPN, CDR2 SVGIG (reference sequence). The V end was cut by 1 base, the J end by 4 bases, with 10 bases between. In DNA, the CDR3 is TGTGCCTGGAGTGACAGCCATGCCTATGGCTACACCTTC. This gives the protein CAWSDSHAYGYTF.

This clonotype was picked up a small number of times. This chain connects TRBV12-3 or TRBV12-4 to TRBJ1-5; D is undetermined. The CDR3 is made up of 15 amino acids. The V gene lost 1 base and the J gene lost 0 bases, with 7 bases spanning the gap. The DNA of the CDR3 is TGTGCCAGCAGTTTAGTATCCAATAGCAATCAGCCCCAGCATTTT. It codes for CASSLVSNSNQPQHF.

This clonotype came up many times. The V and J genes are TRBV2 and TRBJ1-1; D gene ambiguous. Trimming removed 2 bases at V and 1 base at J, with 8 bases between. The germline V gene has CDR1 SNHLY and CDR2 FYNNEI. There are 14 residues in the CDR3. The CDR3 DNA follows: TGTGCCAGCAGTGAAATGGTGTCGAACACTGAAGCTTTCTTT. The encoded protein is CASSEMVSNTEAFF.

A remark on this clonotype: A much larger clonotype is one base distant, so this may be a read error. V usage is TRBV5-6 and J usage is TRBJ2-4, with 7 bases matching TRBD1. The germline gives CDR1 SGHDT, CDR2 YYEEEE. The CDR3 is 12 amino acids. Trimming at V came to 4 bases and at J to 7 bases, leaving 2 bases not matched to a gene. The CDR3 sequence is CASSVTGNIQYF. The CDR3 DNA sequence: TGTGCCAGCAGCGTGACAGGGAACATTCAGTACTTC.

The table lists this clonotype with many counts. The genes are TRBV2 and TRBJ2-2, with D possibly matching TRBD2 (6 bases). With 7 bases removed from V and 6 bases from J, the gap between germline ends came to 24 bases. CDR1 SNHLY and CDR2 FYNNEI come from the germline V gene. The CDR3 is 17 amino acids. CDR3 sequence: CASTGTGARRAAGELFF. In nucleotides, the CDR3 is TGTGCCAGCACTGGGACTGGGGCTCGGAGGGCGGCCGGGGAGCTGTTTTTT.

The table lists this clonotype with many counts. CDR3 DNA: TGTGCCAGCAGCTCCGACCGGGGTTCCGAGACCCAGTACTTC. It translates to CASSSDRGSETQYF. The gene calls are TRBV7-2 and TRBJ2-5; the D gene is possibly TRBD2 (5 bases). This CDR3 is 14 amino acids long. With 4 bases removed from V and 5 bases from J, the gap between germline ends came to 14 bases. Germline CDR1 SGHTA, CDR2 FQGNSA.

As DNA, the CDR3 is TGCGCCAGCAGCGTAGACCAAGAAGGAAGAGCTTTCTTT. It is translated as CASSVDQEGRAFF. The chain combines TRBV5-1 with TRBJ1-1; no reliable D call. The CDR3 runs 13 residues. Germline CDR1 reads SGHRS; CDR2 reads YFSETQ. V shed 4 bases and J shed 10 bases, with 17 bases lying between them.

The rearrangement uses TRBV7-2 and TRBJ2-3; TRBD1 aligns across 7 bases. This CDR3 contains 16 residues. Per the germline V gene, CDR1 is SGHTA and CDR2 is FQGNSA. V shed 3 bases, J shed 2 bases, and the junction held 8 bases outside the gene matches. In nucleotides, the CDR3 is TGTGCCAGCAGCTTCACACCGACAGGGTACACAGATACGCAGTATTTT. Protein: CASSFTPTGYTDTQYF.

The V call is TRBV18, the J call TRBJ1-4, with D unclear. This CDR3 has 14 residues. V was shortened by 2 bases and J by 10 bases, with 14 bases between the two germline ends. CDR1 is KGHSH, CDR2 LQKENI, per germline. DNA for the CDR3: TGTGCCAGCTCACCAGCCCCAGAGGGCGGAAAACTGTTTTTT. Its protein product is CASSPAPEGGKLFF.

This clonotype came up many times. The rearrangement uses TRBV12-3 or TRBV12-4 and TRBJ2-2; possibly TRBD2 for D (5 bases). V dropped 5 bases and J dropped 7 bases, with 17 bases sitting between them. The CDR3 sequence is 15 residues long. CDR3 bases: TGTGCCAGCAGTCGTACTGCTAGCCCCGGCGGGGAGCTGTTTTTT. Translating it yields CASSRTASPGGELFF.

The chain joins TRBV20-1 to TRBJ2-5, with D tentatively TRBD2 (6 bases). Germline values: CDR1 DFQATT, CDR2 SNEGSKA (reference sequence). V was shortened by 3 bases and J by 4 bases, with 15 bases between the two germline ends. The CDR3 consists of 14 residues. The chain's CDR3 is CSARLSPGGETQYF. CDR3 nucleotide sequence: TGCAGTGCTAGGTTATCACCCGGGGGAGAGACCCAGTACTTC.

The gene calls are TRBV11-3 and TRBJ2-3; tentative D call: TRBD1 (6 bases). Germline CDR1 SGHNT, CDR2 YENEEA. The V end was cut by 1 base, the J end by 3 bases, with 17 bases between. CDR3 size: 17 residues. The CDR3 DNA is TGTGCCAGCAGCTTAGGTCCAGACAGGACGATGACAGATACGCAGTATTTT. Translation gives CASSLGPDRTMTDTQYF.

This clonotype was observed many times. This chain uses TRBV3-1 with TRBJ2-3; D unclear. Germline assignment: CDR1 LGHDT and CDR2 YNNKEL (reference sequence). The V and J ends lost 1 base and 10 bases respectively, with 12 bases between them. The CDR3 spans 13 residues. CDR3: CASSQGPLNSQYF. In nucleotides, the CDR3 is TGTGCCAGCAGCCAAGGACCTTTAAATTCGCAGTATTTT.

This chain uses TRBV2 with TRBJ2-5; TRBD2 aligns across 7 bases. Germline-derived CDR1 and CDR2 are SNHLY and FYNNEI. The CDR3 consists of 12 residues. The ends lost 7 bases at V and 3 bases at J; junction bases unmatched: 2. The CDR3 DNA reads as TGTGCCAGCAAGGGAGGGGAAGAGACCCAGTACTTC. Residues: CASKGGEETQYF.